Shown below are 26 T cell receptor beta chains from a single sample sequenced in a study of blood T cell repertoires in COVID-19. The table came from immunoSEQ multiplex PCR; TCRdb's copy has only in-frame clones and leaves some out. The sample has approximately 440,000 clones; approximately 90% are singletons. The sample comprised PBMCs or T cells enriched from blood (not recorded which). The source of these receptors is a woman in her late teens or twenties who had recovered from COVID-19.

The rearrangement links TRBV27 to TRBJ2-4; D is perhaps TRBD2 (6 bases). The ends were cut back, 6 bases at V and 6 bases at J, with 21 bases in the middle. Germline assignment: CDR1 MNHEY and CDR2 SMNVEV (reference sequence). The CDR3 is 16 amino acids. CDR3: CASSPYEEGDGNIQYF. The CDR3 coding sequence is TGTGCCAGCAGCCCTTACGAGGAGGGAGACGGAAACATTCAGTACTTC.

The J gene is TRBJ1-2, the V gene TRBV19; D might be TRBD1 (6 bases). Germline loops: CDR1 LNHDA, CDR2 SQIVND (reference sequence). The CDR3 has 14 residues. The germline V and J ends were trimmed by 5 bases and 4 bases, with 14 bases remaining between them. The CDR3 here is CASSEGRGFYGYTF. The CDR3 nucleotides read TGTGCCAGTAGTGAGGGCAGGGGATTCTATGGCTACACCTTC.

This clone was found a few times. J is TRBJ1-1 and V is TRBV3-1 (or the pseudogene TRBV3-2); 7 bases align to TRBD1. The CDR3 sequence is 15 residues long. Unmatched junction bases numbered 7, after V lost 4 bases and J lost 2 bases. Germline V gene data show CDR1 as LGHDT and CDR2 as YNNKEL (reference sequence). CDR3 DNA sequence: TGTGCCAGCAGCCCTTTCGACAGGGTAAACACTGAAGCTTTCTTT. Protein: CASSPFDRVNTEAFF.

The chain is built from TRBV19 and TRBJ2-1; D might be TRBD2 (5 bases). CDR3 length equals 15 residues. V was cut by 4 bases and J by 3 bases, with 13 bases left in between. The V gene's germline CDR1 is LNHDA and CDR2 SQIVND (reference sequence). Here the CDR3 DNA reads TGTGCCAGTAGTAGGGAGTCAACTATCTACAATGAGCAGTTCTTC. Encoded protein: CASSRESTIYNEQFF.

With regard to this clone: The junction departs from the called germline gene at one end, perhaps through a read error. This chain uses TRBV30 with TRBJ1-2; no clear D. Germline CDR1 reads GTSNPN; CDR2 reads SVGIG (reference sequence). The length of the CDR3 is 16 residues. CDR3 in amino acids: CAWSVPRSGTNYGYTF. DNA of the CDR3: TGTGCCTGGAGTGTTCCCCGGTCCGGAACTAATTATGGCTACACCTTC.

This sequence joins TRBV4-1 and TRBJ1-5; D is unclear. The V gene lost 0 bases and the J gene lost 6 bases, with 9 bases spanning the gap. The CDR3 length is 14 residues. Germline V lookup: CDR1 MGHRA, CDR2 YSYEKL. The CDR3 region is CASSQDSPGQPQHF. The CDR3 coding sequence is TGCGCCAGCAGCCAAGATAGCCCGGGTCAGCCCCAGCATTTT.

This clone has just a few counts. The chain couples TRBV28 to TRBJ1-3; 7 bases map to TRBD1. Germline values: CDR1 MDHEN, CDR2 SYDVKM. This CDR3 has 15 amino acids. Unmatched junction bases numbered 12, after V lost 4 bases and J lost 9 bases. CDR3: CASSSLESTGTTIYF. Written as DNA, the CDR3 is TGTGCCAGCAGTTCCCTCGAATCGACAGGGACCACCATATATTTT.

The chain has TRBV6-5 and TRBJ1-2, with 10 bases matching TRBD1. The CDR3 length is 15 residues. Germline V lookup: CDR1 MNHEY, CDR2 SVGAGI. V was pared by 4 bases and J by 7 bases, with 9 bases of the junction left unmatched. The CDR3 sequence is CASSSPRQGARGYTF. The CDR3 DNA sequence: TGTGCCAGCAGTTCCCCTCGACAGGGGGCGCGTGGCTACACCTTC.

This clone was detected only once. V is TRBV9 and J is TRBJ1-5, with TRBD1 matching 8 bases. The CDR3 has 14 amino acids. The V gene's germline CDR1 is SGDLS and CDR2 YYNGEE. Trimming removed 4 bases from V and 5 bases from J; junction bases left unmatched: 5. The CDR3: CASSFGQGDQPQHF. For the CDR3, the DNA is TGTGCCAGCAGCTTCGGACAGGGAGATCAGCCCCAGCATTTT.

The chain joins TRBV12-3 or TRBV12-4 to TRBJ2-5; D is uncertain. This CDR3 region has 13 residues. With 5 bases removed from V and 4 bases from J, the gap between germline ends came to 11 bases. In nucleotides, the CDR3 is TGTGCCAGCAGTCCTTGGGCCGGAGAGACCCAGTACTTC. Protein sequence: CASSPWAGETQYF.

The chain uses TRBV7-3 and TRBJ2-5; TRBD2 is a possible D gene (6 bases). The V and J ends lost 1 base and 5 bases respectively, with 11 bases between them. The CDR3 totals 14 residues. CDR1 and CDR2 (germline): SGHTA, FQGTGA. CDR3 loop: CASSLNGGEETQYF. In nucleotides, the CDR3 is TGTGCCAGCAGCTTAAACGGGGGAGAGGAGACCCAGTACTTC.

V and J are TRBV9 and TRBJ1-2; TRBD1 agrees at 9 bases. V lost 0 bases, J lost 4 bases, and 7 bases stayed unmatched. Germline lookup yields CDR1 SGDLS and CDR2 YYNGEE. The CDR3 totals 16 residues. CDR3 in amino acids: CASSVAGTGTGYGYTF. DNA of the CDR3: TGTGCCAGCAGCGTAGCCGGGACAGGGACGGGCTATGGCTACACCTTC.

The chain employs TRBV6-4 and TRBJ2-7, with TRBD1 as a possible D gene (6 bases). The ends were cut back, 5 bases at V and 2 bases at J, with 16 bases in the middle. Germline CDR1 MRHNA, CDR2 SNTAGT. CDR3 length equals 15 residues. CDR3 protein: CASSLQGDGPYEQYF. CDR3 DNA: TGTGCCAGCAGTCTACAGGGAGACGGGCCCTACGAGCAGTACTTC.

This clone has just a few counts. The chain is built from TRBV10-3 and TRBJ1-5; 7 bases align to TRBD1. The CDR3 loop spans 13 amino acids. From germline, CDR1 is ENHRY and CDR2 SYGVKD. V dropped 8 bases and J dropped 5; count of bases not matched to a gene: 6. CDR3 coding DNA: TGTGCCATCGGCGACAGGGATTATCAGCCCCAGCATTTT. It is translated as CAIGDRDYQPQHF.

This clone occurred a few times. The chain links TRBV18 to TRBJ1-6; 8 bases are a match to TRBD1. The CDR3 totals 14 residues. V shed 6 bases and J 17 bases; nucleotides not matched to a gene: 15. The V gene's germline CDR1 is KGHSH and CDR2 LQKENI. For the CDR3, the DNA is TGTGCCAGCTCCCCAACGGGACAGGCTAACTTCTTCCACTTT. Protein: CASSPTGQANFFHF. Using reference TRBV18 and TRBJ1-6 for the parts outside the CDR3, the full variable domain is NAGVMQNPRHLVRRRGQEARLRCSPMKGHSHVYWYRQLPEEGLKFMVYLQKENIIDESGMPKERFSAEFPKEGPSILRIQQVVRGDSAAYFCASSPTGQANFFHFGNGTRLTVT.

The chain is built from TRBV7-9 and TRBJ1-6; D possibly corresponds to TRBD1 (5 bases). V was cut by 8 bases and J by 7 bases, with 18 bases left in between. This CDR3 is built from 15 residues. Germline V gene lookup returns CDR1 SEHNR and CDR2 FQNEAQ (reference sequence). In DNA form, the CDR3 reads TGTGCCAGCGCGCAGGGCCCACTGGGGAATTCACCCCTCCACTTT. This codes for CASAQGPLGNSPLHF.

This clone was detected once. The CDR3 DNA reads TGTGCCAGCAGCCGTACAGGGGCGGCTAATGAAAAACTGTTTTTT. Translated, it gives CASSRTGAANEKLFF. The chain has TRBV28 and TRBJ1-4, with 7 bases that match TRBD1. J lost 3 bases, V lost 6 bases, and 7 bases had no gene match. Germline V gene data show CDR1 as MDHEN and CDR2 as SYDVKM. The CDR3 covers 15 residues.

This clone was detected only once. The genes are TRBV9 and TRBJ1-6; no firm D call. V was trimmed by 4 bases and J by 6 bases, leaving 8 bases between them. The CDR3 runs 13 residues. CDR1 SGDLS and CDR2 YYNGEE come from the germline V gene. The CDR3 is CASSPRLNSPLHF. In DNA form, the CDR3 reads TGTGCCAGCAGCCCCCGTCTTAATTCACCCCTCCACTTT.

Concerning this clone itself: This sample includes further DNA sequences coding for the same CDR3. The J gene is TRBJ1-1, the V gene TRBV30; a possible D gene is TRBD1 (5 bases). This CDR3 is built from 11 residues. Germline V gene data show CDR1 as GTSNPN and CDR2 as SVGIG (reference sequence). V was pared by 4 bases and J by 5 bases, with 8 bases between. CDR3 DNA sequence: TGTGCCTGGAAAGGGGTGACTGAAGCTTTCTTT. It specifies CAWKGVTEAFF. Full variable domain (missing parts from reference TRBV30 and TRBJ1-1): SQTIHQWPATLVQPVGSPLSLECTVEGTSNPNLYWYRQAAGRGLQLLFYSVGIGQISSEVPQNLSASRPQDRQFILSSKKLLLSDSGFYLCAWKGVTEAFFGQGTRLTVV.

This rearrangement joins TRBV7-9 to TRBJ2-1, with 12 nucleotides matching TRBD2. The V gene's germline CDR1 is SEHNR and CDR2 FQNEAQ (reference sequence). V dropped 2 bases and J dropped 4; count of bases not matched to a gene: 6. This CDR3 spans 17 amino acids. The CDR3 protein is CASSLRTSGTIYNEQFF. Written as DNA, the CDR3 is TGTGCCAGCAGCTTAAGGACTAGCGGGACGATTTACAATGAGCAGTTCTTC. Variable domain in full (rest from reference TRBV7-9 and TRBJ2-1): DTGVSQNPRHKITKRGQNVTFRCDPISEHNRLYWYRQTLGQGPEFLTYFQNEAQLEKSRLLSDRFSAERPKGSFSTLEIQRTEQGDSAMYLCASSLRTSGTIYNEQFFGPGTRLTVL.

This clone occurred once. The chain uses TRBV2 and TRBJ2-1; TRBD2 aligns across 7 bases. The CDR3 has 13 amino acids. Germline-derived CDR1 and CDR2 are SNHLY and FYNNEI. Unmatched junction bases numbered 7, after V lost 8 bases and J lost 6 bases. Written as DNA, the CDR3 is TGTGCCAGCTCCGGGACTACCCCCAATGAGCAGTTCTTC. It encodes CASSGTTPNEQFF.

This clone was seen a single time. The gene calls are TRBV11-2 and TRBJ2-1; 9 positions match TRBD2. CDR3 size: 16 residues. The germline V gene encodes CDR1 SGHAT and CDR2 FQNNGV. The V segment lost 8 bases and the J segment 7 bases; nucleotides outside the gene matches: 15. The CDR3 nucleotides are TGTGCCAGCTTAAGGACAGCGGGGGGCATTAGGAATGAGCAGTTCTTC. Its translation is CASLRTAGGIRNEQFF.

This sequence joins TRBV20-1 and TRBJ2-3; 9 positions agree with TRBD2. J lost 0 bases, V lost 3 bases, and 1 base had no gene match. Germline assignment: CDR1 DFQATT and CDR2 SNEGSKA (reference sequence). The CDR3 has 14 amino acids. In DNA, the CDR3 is TGCAGTGCTAGTACTAGCGGGAGCACAGATACGCAGTATTTT. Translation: CSASTSGSTDTQYF.

The CDR3 DNA reads as TGTGCCAGCAGCCGGGGGGACCCCACGGCCCCTGAAGCTTTCTTT. Protein: CASSRGDPTAPEAFF. The genes are TRBV11-2 and TRBJ1-1; possible D gene TRBD1, 5 bases. The CDR3 has 15 residues. CDR1 is SGHAT, CDR2 FQNNGV, per germline. V was cut by 5 bases and J by 6 bases, with 19 bases left in between.

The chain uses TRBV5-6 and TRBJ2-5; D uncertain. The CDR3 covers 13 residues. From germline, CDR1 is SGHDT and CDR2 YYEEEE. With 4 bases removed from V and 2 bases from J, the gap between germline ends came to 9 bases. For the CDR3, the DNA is TGTGCCAGCAGCCCAGGATCACAAGAGACCCAGTACTTC. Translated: CASSPGSQETQYF.

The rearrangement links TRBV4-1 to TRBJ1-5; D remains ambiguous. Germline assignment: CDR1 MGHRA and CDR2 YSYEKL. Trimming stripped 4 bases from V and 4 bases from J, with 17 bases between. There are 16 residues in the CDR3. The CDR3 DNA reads TGCGCCAGCAGCCGTCAATACGGAGGGAGGAATCAGCCCCAGCATTTT. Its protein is CASSRQYGGRNQPQHF.